This T cell receptor beta chain was identified in a study of response to subunit inactivated influenza vaccine. Germline V gene lookup returns CDR1 DFQATT and CDR2 SNEGSKA (reference sequence). The CDR3 extends over 15 amino acids. The germline V and J ends were trimmed by 6 bases and 3 bases, with 20 bases remaining between them. Study-wide results and caveats: Each seasonal influenza vaccination, the authors suggested, recruits few new T cells.

TCRdb re-analysed the RT-PCR reads in MiXCR, keeping a single row per CDR3 protein. The sample carries 530,000 or so distinct CDR3 sequences, less than 15% recorded once. This clonotype was observed at least ten times. What it recognizes is unknown. Sequences were derived from PBMCs from blood, sampled approximately 12 days after vaccination. The V call is TRBV20-1, the J call TRBJ2-5; D is unresolved. The TCR comes from a middle-aged man who received an inactivated influenza vaccine. CDR3 sequence: CSAIPTGGLKETQYF. Written as DNA, the CDR3 is TGCAGTGCCATCCCCACCGGCGGTCTAAAAGAGACCCAGTACTTC.